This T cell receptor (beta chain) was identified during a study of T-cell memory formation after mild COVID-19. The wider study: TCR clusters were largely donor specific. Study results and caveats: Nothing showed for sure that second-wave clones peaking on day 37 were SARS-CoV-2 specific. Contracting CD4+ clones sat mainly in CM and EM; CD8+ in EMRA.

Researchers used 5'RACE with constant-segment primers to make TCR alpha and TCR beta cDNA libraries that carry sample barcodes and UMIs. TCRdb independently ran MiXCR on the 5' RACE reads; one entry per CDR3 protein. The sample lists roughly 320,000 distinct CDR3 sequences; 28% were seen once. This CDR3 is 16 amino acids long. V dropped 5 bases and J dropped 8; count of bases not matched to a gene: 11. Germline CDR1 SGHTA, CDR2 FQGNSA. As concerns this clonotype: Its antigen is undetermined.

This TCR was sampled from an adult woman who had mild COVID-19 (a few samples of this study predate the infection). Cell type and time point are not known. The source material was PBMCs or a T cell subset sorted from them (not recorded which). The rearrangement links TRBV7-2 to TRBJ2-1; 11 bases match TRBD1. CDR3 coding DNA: TGTGCCAGCAGCCGCGACCGGGACAGGGGGGCACATGAGCAGTTCTTC. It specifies CASSRDRDRGAHEQFF.